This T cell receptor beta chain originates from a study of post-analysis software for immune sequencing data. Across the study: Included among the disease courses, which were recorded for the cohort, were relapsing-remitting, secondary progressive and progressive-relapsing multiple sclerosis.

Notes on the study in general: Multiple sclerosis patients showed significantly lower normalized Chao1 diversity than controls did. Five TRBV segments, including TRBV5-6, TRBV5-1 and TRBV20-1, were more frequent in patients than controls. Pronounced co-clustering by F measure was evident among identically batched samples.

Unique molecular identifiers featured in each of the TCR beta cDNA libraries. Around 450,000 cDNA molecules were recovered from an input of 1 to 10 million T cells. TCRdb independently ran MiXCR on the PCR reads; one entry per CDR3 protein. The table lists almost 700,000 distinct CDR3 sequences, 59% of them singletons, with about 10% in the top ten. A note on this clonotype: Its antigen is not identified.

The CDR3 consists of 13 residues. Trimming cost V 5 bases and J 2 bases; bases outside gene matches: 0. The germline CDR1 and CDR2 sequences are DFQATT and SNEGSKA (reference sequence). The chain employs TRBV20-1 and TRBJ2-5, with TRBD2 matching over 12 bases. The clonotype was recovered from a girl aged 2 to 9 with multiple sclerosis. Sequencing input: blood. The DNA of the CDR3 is TGCAGTGCTGGACTAGCGGGGCAAGAGACCCAGTACTTC. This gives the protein CSAGLAGQETQYF.